One and the same sample provided the 11 T cell receptor beta chains below, sequenced in a study of blood T cells in healthy people across ages. The authors ran a second PCR of about 6 to 11 cycles using a sample-barcoded 5' primer and a J-beta primer mix. TCRdb redid the calling of the 5' RACE reads with MiXCR, one entry per CDR3 protein. The sample records more than 550,000 distinct CDR3 sequences, 20% to 25% being singletons. Sample: blood. These receptors were obtained from an older man in good health.

This clonotype was picked up many times. Written as DNA, the CDR3 is TGTGCCAGCCGGACTGGCAGCTCCTACAATGAGCAGTTCTTC. Its protein product is CASRTGSSYNEQFF. This chain uses TRBV6-6 with TRBJ2-1; D perhaps matches TRBD2 (5 bases). CDR3 length: 14 residues. Germline V gives CDR1 MNHNY, CDR2 SVGAGI (reference sequence). V lost 8 bases and J lost 0, with 11 bases in between.

This clonotype appeared a few times. CDR3 region: CASSLADGHNSPLHF. CDR3 bases: TGCGCCAGCAGCTTGGCGGACGGACATAATTCACCCCTCCACTTT. This sequence joins TRBV5-1 and TRBJ1-6; no definite D call. V shed 0 bases and J shed 5 bases, with 9 bases lying between them. Per germline, CDR1 SGHRS and CDR2 YFSETQ. There are 15 residues in the CDR3.

This sequence joins TRBV7-9 and TRBJ2-5; D unresolved. The CDR3 has 13 amino acids. Between the trimmed V and J ends, which lost 7 bases and 4 bases, there was a span of 13 bases. The germline CDR1 and CDR2 sequences are SEHNR and FQNEAQ (reference sequence). Here the CDR3 reads CASTLSRGETQYF. CDR3 coding DNA: TGTGCCAGCACACTTTCGCGTGGAGAGACCCAGTACTTC.

The V call is TRBV3-1, the J call TRBJ2-1; 8 bases fit TRBD2. Germline lookup yields CDR1 LGHDT and CDR2 YNNKEL (reference sequence). The CDR3 totals 16 residues. The J segment lost 4 bases and the V segment lost 1 base, leaving 6 bases of the junction unmatched. The CDR3 protein is CASSQAASGPYNEQFF. In nucleotides, the CDR3 is TGTGCCAGCAGCCAAGCTGCTAGCGGGCCTTACAATGAGCAGTTCTTC.

This clonotype was seen repeatedly, ten times or more. The chain uses TRBV29-1 and TRBJ1-2; perhaps TRBD1 as D (5 bases). Germline V gene lookup returns CDR1 SQVTM and CDR2 ANQGSEA. This CDR3 contains 14 residues. V lost 4 bases and J 6 bases, leaving 18 bases between the germline ends. The CDR3 is CSVGGDDVGNGYTF. CDR3 nucleotide sequence: TGCAGCGTTGGGGGGGACGATGTTGGAAATGGCTACACCTTC. Together with reference TRBV29-1 and TRBJ1-2, the CDR3 gives the full variable domain: SAVISQKPSRDICQRGTSLTIQCQVDSQVTMMFWYRQQPGQSLTLIATANQGSEATYESGFVIDKFPISRPNLTFSTLTVSNMSPEDSSIYLCSVGGDDVGNGYTFGSGTRLTVV.

This clonotype was seen more than once but under ten times. The chain links TRBV19 to TRBJ2-1, with 12 positions matching TRBD2. V gave up 6 bases and J gave up 0 bases; unmatched junction bases: 6. Germline assignment: CDR1 LNHDA and CDR2 SQIVND (reference sequence). This CDR3 has 17 residues. CDR3 loop: CASRRTSGKISYNEQFF. Written as DNA, the CDR3 is TGTGCCAGTAGACGGACTAGCGGGAAGATCTCCTACAATGAGCAGTTCTTC. The complete variable domain, with remaining parts taken from reference TRBV19 and TRBJ2-1, reads DGGITQSPKYLFRKEGQNVTLSCEQNLNHDAMYWYRQDPGQGLRLIYYSQIVNDFQKGDIAEGYSVSREKKESFPLTVTSAQKNPTAFYLCASRRTSGKISYNEQFFGPGTRLTVL.

The V and J genes are TRBV3-1 and TRBJ1-4; D might be TRBD1 (5 bases). This CDR3 has 14 amino acids. CDR1 LGHDT and CDR2 YNNKEL come from the germline V gene (reference sequence). V was pared by 6 bases and J by 5 bases, with 13 bases between. In DNA form, the CDR3 reads TGTGCCAGCAGTCGTGGGGCGGTGAATGAAAAACTGTTTTTT. Its protein is CASSRGAVNEKLFF. Variable domain in full (rest from reference TRBV3-1 and TRBJ1-4): DTAVSQTPKYLVTQMGNDKSIKCEQNLGHDTMYWYKQDSKKFLKIMFSYNNKELIINETVPNRFSPKSPDKAHLNLHINSLELGDSAVYFCASSRGAVNEKLFFGSGTQLSVL.

The chain has TRBV28 and TRBJ1-3; D is unclear. Trimming removed 2 bases at V and 2 bases at J, with 10 bases between. Germline CDR1 is MDHEN and CDR2 is SYDVKM. There are 15 residues in the CDR3. CDR3 coding DNA: TGTGCCAGCAGTTTACGGGTGACTGCTGGAAACACCATATATTTT. Its protein is CASSLRVTAGNTIYF.

The chain has TRBV12-3 or TRBV12-4 and TRBJ2-5; no firm D call. The length of the CDR3 is 13 residues. V shed 5 bases and J shed 5 bases, with 12 bases lying between them. The CDR3 coding sequence is TGTGCCAGCAGTCTTTCCAATATCGAGACCCAGTACTTC. This translates into CASSLSNIETQYF.

With regard to this clonotype: This clone may be a read error of a much larger clone one base away. This chain joins TRBV7-8 and TRBJ2-3, with a possible D match to TRBD2 (5 bases). The germline V gene encodes CDR1 SGHVS and CDR2 FQNEAQ. This CDR3 has 11 amino acids. CDR3 protein: CASSELDTRYF. As DNA, the CDR3 is TGTGCCAGCAGCGAACTAGATACGCGGTATTTT.

The rearrangement joins TRBV20-1 to TRBJ1-1; D is ambiguous. The V gene lost 8 bases and the J gene lost 3 bases, with 13 bases spanning the gap. The CDR3 contains 12 residues. The germline gives CDR1 DFQATT, CDR2 SNEGSKA (reference sequence). CDR3 loop: CSLGARYTEAFF. The CDR3 region has the DNA TGCAGTTTGGGTGCGCGTTACACTGAAGCTTTCTTT.